This is a list of T cell receptor beta chains from one sample in a study of blood T cell repertoires in COVID-19. Here immunoSEQ multiplex PCR was the method, and the copy in TCRdb shows in-frame clones only, minus some. The profile covers around 97,000 clones, with over 75% appearing a single time and around 20% taken by the ten largest. Specimen: peripheral blood. The receptors here all came from a human donor in a cohort sampled during active COVID-19. Each CDR3 is given with its conserved first and last residue. A D gene is named only where the DNA matches it firmly. Rows give clone size only sometimes, using once, few, many, or a class for an expanded clone.

>TRBJ1-3|.|once|TRBV7-3
CASSLLPVFSGNTIYF
TGTGCCAGCAGCTTACTTCCGGTTTTCTCTGGAAACACCATATATTTT
>TRBJ2-2|TRBD1|.|TRBV9
CASSLSTGVGTGELFF
TGTGCCAGCAGCTTATCTACAGGGGTAGGAACCGGGGAGCTGTTTTTT
>TRBJ2-7|.|.|TRBV28
CASSLIEGGPNRYEQYF
TGTGCCAGCAGTTTGATAGAGGGCGGACCGAATCGATACGAGCAGTACTTC
>TRBJ2-5|TRBD2|.|TRBV7-3
CASSLSAGGPLETQYF
TGTGCCAGCAGCTTAAGTGCGGGAGGGCCGTTGGAGACCCAGTACTTC
>TRBJ2-5|.|.|TRBV7-9
CASSLPSGRGQETQYF
TGTGCCAGCAGCTTGCCCTCCGGTCGAGGCCAAGAGACCCAGTACTTC
>TRBJ1-3|.|.|TRBV3-1/TRBV3-2
CASSQAKVEGDTIYF
TGTGCCAGCAGCCAAGCGAAGGTAGAGGGGGACACCATATATTTT
>TRBJ1-2|TRBD1|.|TRBV7-8
CASSLGERQGANYGYTF
TGTGCCAGCAGCTTAGGGGAGAGACAGGGAGCTAACTATGGCTACACCTTC
>TRBJ2-5|TRBD1|.|TRBV3-1/TRBV3-2
CASSQGSGGDQYF
TGTGCCAGCAGCCAAGGATCAGGGGGAGACCAGTACTTC
>TRBJ1-5|.|.|TRBV10-2
CASSEWQGHQPQHF
TGCGCCAGCAGTGAGTGGCAGGGGCATCAGCCCCAGCATTTT
>TRBJ2-7|TRBD1|.|TRBV19
CASRRGRLGYEQYF
TGTGCCAGTAGGAGGGGGCGCTTAGGCTACGAGCAGTACTTC
>TRBJ1-1|.|.|TRBV6-6
CASSSGVGAFF
TGTGCCAGCAGTTCGGGAGTCGGAGCTTTCTTT
>TRBJ2-5|.|.|TRBV5-5
CASSRDSSEAQYF
TGTGCCAGCAGCCGGGACTCTTCAGAGGCCCAGTACTTC
>TRBJ1-1|TRBD1|.|TRBV6-5
CASSSNRQGLNTEAFF
TGTGCCAGCAGTTCTAATCGACAGGGTTTGAACACTGAAGCTTTCTTT
>TRBJ1-2|.|.|TRBV5-1
CASSPDGGVQGYTF
TGCGCCAGCAGTCCGGACGGGGGGGTGCAGGGCTACACCTTC
>TRBJ2-2|TRBD2|.|TRBV28
CASSFSSGRPGELFF
TGTGCCAGCAGTTTCAGTAGCGGGAGGCCCGGGGAGCTGTTTTTT
>TRBJ2-1|.|.|TRBV6-5
CVSLRLRSSYNEQFF
TGTGTCTCCCTGCGTTTACGGAGCTCCTACAATGAGCAGTTCTTC
>TRBJ1-2|.|.|TRBV7-9
CASSLPGTSSYTF
TGTGCCAGCAGCTTACCTGGGACATCTTCCTACACCTTC
>TRBJ2-1|TRBD2|.|TRBV15
CATSRVTSGTNEQFF
TGTGCCACCAGCAGAGTTACTAGCGGGACCAATGAGCAGTTCTTC